This is a list of T cell receptor beta chains from one sample in a study of identical twins. Each CDR3 protein gets one entry after TCRdb re-called the 5' RACE reads with MiXCR. Here the sample spans roughly 200,000 distinct CDR3 sequences, 7.5% being singletons. This sample also belongs to another study, concerning yellow fever vaccine responses in identical twins.

The specimen was memory (CD45RO+) T cells sorted from blood. The origin of the receptors is a woman between 18 and 29 years old in good health. Both conserved end residues are part of each CDR3.

v_gene	CDR3aa
TRBV4-3	CASSQANLNTEAFF
TRBV4-3	CASSQEGRGYEQYF
TRBV20-1	CSARDPLAGVEQFF
TRBV11-2	CASSLFRRSTDTQYF
TRBV20-1	CSASLWTESSGANVLTF
TRBV6-1	CASSRRGVRGIYEQYF
TRBV29-1	CSVSSPGGPGNTIYF
TRBV4-2	CASSPRLAGDGETQYF
TRBV10-1	CASSAPAGELFF
TRBV2	CASSESLYNEQFF
TRBV21-1	CASSNAGQGINSSGGNSTDTQYF
TRBV9	CASSVGGTGVPYEQYF
TRBV29-1	CSVVSGLAESSYNEQFF
TRBV12-3/TRBV12-4	CASSLRQGRETQYF
TRBV7-9	CASSPTETQYF
TRBV5-4	CASSIPGLVNEQFF
TRBV7-2	CASSPQGNADTQYF
TRBV6-4	CASSETGVYSGELFF
TRBV4-1	CASSREGPTYNEQFF
TRBV7-9	CASSLGAGASTDTQYF
TRBV7-2	CASSLVGRGEQYF
TRBV11-3	CASSLGASGDEQFF
TRBV18	CASSPGLVGSSYEQYF
TRBV6-2/TRBV6-3	CASSYSVGSAGSYNEQFF
TRBV29-1	CSVEALDRAVSGYGYTF
TRBV5-1	CASSFTSGSPDTQYF